These T cell receptor beta chains were read from a single sample in a study of blood T cell repertoires in COVID-19. Profiling relied on immunoSEQ multiplex PCR, and the TCRdb table lists in-frame clones only, not all of them. The sample lists approximately 260,000 clones; approximately 83% were seen once. Sequencing input: peripheral blood. These receptors all stem from a woman of 80 years or more with acute or convalescent COVID-19. CDR3s leave out the opening cysteine and the closing phenylalanine or tryptophan. The order of the fields is clone size, V gene, J gene, D gene, CDR3 protein. D genes are given only for firm matches. The size field is filled for only some rows; it gives once, few, many or a size class.

>.|TRBV28|TRBJ2-7|TRBD1
ASSPGTATYEQY
>.|TRBV29-1|TRBJ2-2|.
SVDAHRGGAGELF
>.|TRBV2|TRBJ1-1|.
ASSDFMGGNTEAF
>few|TRBV5-1|TRBJ2-2|.
ASSVGGNTGELF
>.|TRBV7-2|TRBJ1-2|.
ASSSSGHPYGYT
>.|TRBV6-5|TRBJ1-1|TRBD1
ASNHRDRGGTEAF
>.|TRBV30|TRBJ1-3|.
AWSPNSFSGNTIY
>.|TRBV7-2|TRBJ2-7|.
ASSTPMGQGGIYYEQY
>.|TRBV28|TRBJ1-3|.
ATSPGSNSGNTIY
>.|TRBV7-9|TRBJ1-1|.
ASSLAGSSKAF
>.|TRBV11-3|TRBJ2-2|.
ASSLGVGELF
>.|TRBV2|TRBJ1-1|.
ASTQDRNTEAF
>.|TRBV24-1|TRBJ1-2|TRBD1
ATRDRLNYGYT
>once|TRBV28|TRBJ2-3|TRBD1
ASRPDRAGQS
>.|TRBV6-1|TRBJ1-5|.
ASSEKGAASNQPQH
>.|TRBV13|TRBJ1-1|TRBD1
ASSLARTGNTEAF
>once|TRBV6-5|TRBJ2-7|.
ASCPGTPYEQY
>.|TRBV2|TRBJ1-2|.
ASSAQGFYGYT